This T cell receptor beta chain was identified during a study of molecular identifiers for immune sequencing clone quantification. Previously described methods and listed TCR primers were used for bulk TCR libraries. Each CDR3 protein gets one entry after TCRdb re-called the PCR reads with MiXCR. Seen here are about 97,000 distinct CDR3 sequences, 20% to 30% observed once, and the top ten hold roughly 0.94%. As CD8+CD4-CCR7+CD45RA+ cells, naive CD8 T cells were sorted. Findings and caveats of the study: Clones with over 20 RNA copies captured over 97% of effector molecules but under 1% of naive ones.

This clonotype was counted many times. Antigen unknown. The sequence was collected from a human donor in good health. Some libraries in this study had Jurkat cell RNA spiked in. The sample taken for sequencing was naive CD8+ T cells from blood, with Jurkat cell RNA spiked in. Stated subset: FACS-sorted CD8+CD4-CCR7+CD45RA+ naive T cells.

The CDR3 sequence is CSVTLAPSYNEQFF. The DNA of the CDR3 is TGCAGCGTGACCCTAGCGCCCTCCTACAATGAGCAGTTCTTC. The chain joins TRBV29-1 to TRBJ2-1; D is perhaps TRBD2 (6 bases). With 6 bases removed from V and 0 bases from J, the gap between germline ends came to 12 bases. The CDR3 runs to 14 residues. Germline V gives CDR1 SQVTM, CDR2 ANQGSEA.